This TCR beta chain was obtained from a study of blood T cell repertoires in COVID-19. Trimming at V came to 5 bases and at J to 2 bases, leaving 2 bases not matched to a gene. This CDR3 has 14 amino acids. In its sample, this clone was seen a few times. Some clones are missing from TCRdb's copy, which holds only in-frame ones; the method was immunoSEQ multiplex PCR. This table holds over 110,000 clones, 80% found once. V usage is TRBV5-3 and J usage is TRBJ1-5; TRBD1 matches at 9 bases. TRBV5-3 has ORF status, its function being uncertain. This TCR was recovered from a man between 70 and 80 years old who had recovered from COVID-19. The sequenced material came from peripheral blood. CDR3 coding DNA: TGTGCCAGAAGGGGGGACAGGGGCAATCAGCCCCAGCATTTT. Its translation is CARRGDRGNQPQHF.